This T cell receptor (beta chain) emerged from a study of beta chain features in type 1 diabetes. Per germline, CDR1 SGHAT and CDR2 FQNNGV. This CDR3 has 14 residues. After removal of 5 bases from V and 6 bases from J, the junction contained 7 bases not matched to a gene. Expressed TCRB transcripts got sequenced, as all isolated RNA was reverse transcribed. Assay: immunoSEQ multiplex PCR; the TCRdb copy retains only in-frame clones and omits some. Here the sample spans a few hundred thousand clones, approximately 15% being singletons. A single count supports this clone. Sequencing was done on a sample of central memory CD4+ T cells from blood. This receptor was taken from a man younger than 40 in good health. The genes are TRBV11-2 and TRBJ2-3; TRBD2 agrees at 8 bases. The CDR3 DNA reads as TGTGCCAGCAGCGAGCGGGGGTCCAGGGATACGCAGTATTTT. Encoded protein: CASSERGSRDTQYF.